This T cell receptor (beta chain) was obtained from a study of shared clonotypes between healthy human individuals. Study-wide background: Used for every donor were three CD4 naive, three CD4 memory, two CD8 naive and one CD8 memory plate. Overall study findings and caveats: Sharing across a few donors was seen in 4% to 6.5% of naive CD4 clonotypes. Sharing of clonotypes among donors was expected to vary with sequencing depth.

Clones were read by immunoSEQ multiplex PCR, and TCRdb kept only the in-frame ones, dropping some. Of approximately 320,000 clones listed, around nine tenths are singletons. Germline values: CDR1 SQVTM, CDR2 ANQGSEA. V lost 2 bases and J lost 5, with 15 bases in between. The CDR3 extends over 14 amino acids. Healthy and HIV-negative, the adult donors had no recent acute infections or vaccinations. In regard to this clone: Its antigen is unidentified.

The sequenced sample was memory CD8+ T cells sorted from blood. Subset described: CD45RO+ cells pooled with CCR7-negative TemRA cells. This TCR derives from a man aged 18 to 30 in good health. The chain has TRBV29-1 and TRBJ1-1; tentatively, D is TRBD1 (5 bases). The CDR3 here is CSVELKDGGTEAFF. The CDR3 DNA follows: TGCAGCGTTGAACTAAAGGACGGGGGTACTGAAGCTTTCTTT.